The TCR beta chain described here comes from a study of blood T cell repertoires in COVID-19. Study as a whole: Material from acute and convalescent COVID-19 was sourced from the United States, Italy and Spain. T cells, B-cell-depleted T cells, or PBMCs supplied cDNA or gDNA.

Germline V gene lookup returns CDR1 SGHNT and CDR2 YENEEA. Trimming at V came to 1 base and at J to 5 bases, leaving 8 bases not matched to a gene. This CDR3 has 16 amino acids. The age range of participants was about 18 to 100 years, with residence in about 25 US areas. Under the authors' procedure: It was from reference gene primer amplification that nucleated cell counts were estimated. Some clones are missing from TCRdb's copy, which holds only in-frame ones; the method was immunoSEQ multiplex PCR. The D gene and trimming were derived from the DNA, and the V and J assignments and clone size from that table. The sample has about 480,000 clones, about 85% seen once.

The rearrangement joins TRBV11-3 to TRBJ2-1; 7 bases align to TRBD2. The sequence was collected from a woman between 18 and 29 years old with acute COVID-19. The material sequenced was PBMCs or T cells enriched from blood (not recorded which). The CDR3 nucleotides are TGTGCCAGCAGCTTAGGAACCGGGAGGAGGGACAATGAGCAGTTCTTC. Its protein product is CASSLGTGRRDNEQFF.